Listed below are T cell receptor beta chains from one sample, sequenced in a study of identical twins. MiXCR was run by TCRdb on the 5' RACE reads, yielding one entry per CDR3 protein. The table records some 730,000 distinct CDR3 sequences, roughly 18% of them present only once. The same data also went into a second study, on T cells expressing NK-cell markers.

Sequenced sample: PBMCs. The receptors were sampled from a woman younger than 35 in good health. Both conserved end residues are part of each CDR3. D genes are given only for firm matches. Not every row has a clone size; where given, it reads once, few, many or a size class.

cdr3_nt: TGTGCCAGCAGCTTAGGCCTGGGATCGTTGGACTACGAGCAGTACTTC
cdr3_aa: CASSLGLGSLDYEQYF
j_call: TRBJ2-7
d_call: .
v_call: TRBV11-2
clone_size: few

cdr3_nt: TGTGCCATCGGCCTCCGAACAGCGGTCGGGGGGACCGGGGAGCTGTTTTTT
cdr3_aa: CAIGLRTAVGGTGELFF
j_call: TRBJ2-2
d_call: TRBD2
v_call: TRBV10-3
clone_size: .

cdr3_nt: TGCAGTGCTCCAAACACTAGAGTAAAAAACGAGCAGTACTTC
cdr3_aa: CSAPNTRVKNEQYF
j_call: TRBJ2-7
d_call: .
v_call: TRBV20-1
clone_size: few

cdr3_nt: TGCAGCGTTGTAGGTGGGAGCTTCCACGAGCAGTACTTC
cdr3_aa: CSVVGGSFHEQYF
j_call: TRBJ2-7
d_call: .
v_call: TRBV29-1
clone_size: .

cdr3_nt: TGCGCCAGCAGCTTGGCTGGGCCGGACGGGCAGTACTTC
cdr3_aa: CASSLAGPDGQYF
j_call: TRBJ2-7
d_call: .
v_call: TRBV5-1
clone_size: few

cdr3_nt: TGCGCCAGCAGCTTGGAGAGGACAGAAGAGACCCAGTACTTC
cdr3_aa: CASSLERTEETQYF
j_call: TRBJ2-5
d_call: .
v_call: TRBV5-1
clone_size: few

cdr3_nt: TGCAGTGCTAGACCCTACAGCCTTGGTGAGCAGTTCTTC
cdr3_aa: CSARPYSLGEQFF
j_call: TRBJ2-1
d_call: .
v_call: TRBV20-1
clone_size: few

cdr3_nt: TGCAGCGTTACTAGCGGGAGGGGCGGCGAGCAGTACTTC
cdr3_aa: CSVTSGRGGEQYF
j_call: TRBJ2-7
d_call: TRBD2
v_call: TRBV29-1
clone_size: .

cdr3_nt: TGTGCCAGCTCACCGGGCTTAGGCGAGCAGTACTTC
cdr3_aa: CASSPGLGEQYF
j_call: TRBJ2-7
d_call: .
v_call: TRBV5-5
clone_size: few

cdr3_nt: TGTGCCAGCAGTAGAGGACCTACAGGGGGCGTCGCCAAAAACATTCAGTACTTC
cdr3_aa: CASSRGPTGGVAKNIQYF
j_call: TRBJ2-4
d_call: TRBD1
v_call: TRBV6-1
clone_size: .

cdr3_nt: TGTGCCAGCAGTTTACTAGTCCCCCTGACTTTC
cdr3_aa: CASSLLVPLTF
j_call: TRBJ2-6
d_call: .
v_call: TRBV12-3/TRBV12-4
clone_size: .

cdr3_nt: TGTGCCGGTACCGACCCCCTACAGGGGAACACTGAAGCTTTCTTT
cdr3_aa: CAGTDPLQGNTEAFF
j_call: TRBJ1-1
d_call: .
v_call: TRBV6-1
clone_size: few

cdr3_nt: TGCAGTGCTAGACCTAGCGGGAGCGATTCTGGCATTCAGTACTTC
cdr3_aa: CSARPSGSDSGIQYF
j_call: TRBJ2-4
d_call: TRBD2
v_call: TRBV20-1
clone_size: few

cdr3_nt: TGTGCCACCAGTGACGGAAATCAGCCCCAGCATTTT
cdr3_aa: CATSDGNQPQHF
j_call: TRBJ1-5
d_call: .
v_call: TRBV24-1
clone_size: .

cdr3_nt: TGCAGCGTTCGACGATTCGACACTGAAGCTTTCTTT
cdr3_aa: CSVRRFDTEAFF
j_call: TRBJ1-1
d_call: .
v_call: TRBV29-1
clone_size: .

cdr3_nt: TGTGCCACCAGCAGAGGAGGGGACCAGAGAGAGACCCAGTACTTC
cdr3_aa: CATSRGGDQRETQYF
j_call: TRBJ2-5
d_call: .
v_call: TRBV15
clone_size: few

cdr3_nt: TGTGCCAGCAGCTTAGGGCGCTCCTATAATTCACCCCTCCACTTT
cdr3_aa: CASSLGRSYNSPLHF
j_call: TRBJ1-6
d_call: .
v_call: TRBV7-2
clone_size: .

cdr3_nt: TGTGCCAGCACCCTACTTCGGGCGGGAGGAGAGACCCAGTACTTC
cdr3_aa: CASTLLRAGGETQYF
j_call: TRBJ2-5
d_call: TRBD2
v_call: TRBV7-2
clone_size: few

cdr3_nt: TGTGCCAGCACCACGGGCTTAGGGCACGAGCAGTACTTC
cdr3_aa: CASTTGLGHEQYF
j_call: TRBJ2-7
d_call: .
v_call: TRBV6-1
clone_size: few

cdr3_nt: TGCAGTGCCCAGGGTGCTGGGGCCAACGTCCTGACTTTC
cdr3_aa: CSAQGAGANVLTF
j_call: TRBJ2-6
d_call: .
v_call: TRBV20-1
clone_size: few

cdr3_nt: TGTGCCAGCAGCCTGGAACACCGGACTACCCAAGAGACCCAGTACTTC
cdr3_aa: CASSLEHRTTQETQYF
j_call: TRBJ2-5
d_call: .
v_call: TRBV3-1
clone_size: .

cdr3_nt: TGCGCCAGCGCGGCAGGGGGCTCTCTCTCCTCCTACGAGCAGTACTTC
cdr3_aa: CASAAGGSLSSYEQYF
j_call: TRBJ2-7
d_call: TRBD1
v_call: TRBV5-1
clone_size: few

cdr3_nt: TGTGCCAGCAGGTCCCGGTCCCACGGGGAGCTGTTTTTT
cdr3_aa: CASRSRSHGELFF
j_call: TRBJ2-2
d_call: .
v_call: TRBV6-1
clone_size: .

cdr3_nt: TGTGCCAGCAGCTTACTCGGACAGCAACGAGGAAACACCATATATTTT
cdr3_aa: CASSLLGQQRGNTIYF
j_call: TRBJ1-3
d_call: .
v_call: TRBV7-2
clone_size: .

cdr3_nt: TGTGCCAGCAGACTAGGGGGCCCTGAAGCTTTCTTT
cdr3_aa: CASRLGGPEAFF
j_call: TRBJ1-1
d_call: TRBD1
v_call: TRBV12-3/TRBV12-4
clone_size: .

cdr3_nt: TGTGCCAGCAGCTTGGTGGGCAAGACTGAAGCTTTCTTT
cdr3_aa: CASSLVGKTEAFF
j_call: TRBJ1-1
d_call: .
v_call: TRBV5-5
clone_size: many

cdr3_nt: TGTGCCAGCAGCCACGAGGGAGATACGCAGTATTTT
cdr3_aa: CASSHEGDTQYF
j_call: TRBJ2-3
d_call: .
v_call: TRBV3-1
clone_size: few

cdr3_nt: TGTGCCAGTAGTATAGATGTGGGAGGTTTCTACAATGAGCAGTTCTTC
cdr3_aa: CASSIDVGGFYNEQFF
j_call: TRBJ2-1
d_call: .
v_call: TRBV19
clone_size: .

cdr3_nt: TGTGCCATCAAACTGGAGATGAACACTGAAGCTTTCTTT
cdr3_aa: CAIKLEMNTEAFF
j_call: TRBJ1-1
d_call: .
v_call: TRBV10-3
clone_size: few

cdr3_nt: TGTGCCAGCAGGGAAGGACTAGCGCCGTACTTC
cdr3_aa: CASREGLAPYF
j_call: TRBJ2-5
d_call: TRBD2
v_call: TRBV6-2/TRBV6-3
clone_size: .

cdr3_nt: TGTGCCATCACGGCGGGAGGCACAGATACGCAGTATTTT
cdr3_aa: CAITAGGTDTQYF
j_call: TRBJ2-3
d_call: TRBD2
v_call: TRBV10-3
clone_size: few

cdr3_nt: TGCAGTGCCAGCGGGGGGAACACCGGGGAGCTGTTTTTT
cdr3_aa: CSASGGNTGELFF
j_call: TRBJ2-2
d_call: TRBD2
v_call: TRBV20-1
clone_size: many

cdr3_nt: TGTGCCAGCAGTCGGGGGGGTGGCTACACCTTC
cdr3_aa: CASSRGGGYTF
j_call: TRBJ1-2
d_call: .
v_call: TRBV12-3/TRBV12-4
clone_size: few

cdr3_nt: TGTGCCATCAGTGGAACCGGGCATGAGCAGTTCTTC
cdr3_aa: CAISGTGHEQFF
j_call: TRBJ2-1
d_call: .
v_call: TRBV10-3
clone_size: few

cdr3_nt: TGTGCCACTGGGGAAAGCGGGAGACCCACAGATACGCAGTATTTT
cdr3_aa: CATGESGRPTDTQYF
j_call: TRBJ2-3
d_call: TRBD2
v_call: TRBV24-1
clone_size: few

cdr3_nt: TGTGCCAGCAGCCTAAATACTAGTCCCTACAATGAGCAGTTCTTC
cdr3_aa: CASSLNTSPYNEQFF
j_call: TRBJ2-1
d_call: .
v_call: TRBV4-2
clone_size: few

cdr3_nt: TGTGCAAGTCGTAGAATTCTGAGGGAGAACAATGAGCAGTTCTTC
cdr3_aa: CASRRILRENNEQFF
j_call: TRBJ2-1
d_call: .
v_call: TRBV12-2
clone_size: .

cdr3_nt: TGCAGCTACAACCCCCGGGGGGGCCACACAGATACGCAGTATTTT
cdr3_aa: CSYNPRGGHTDTQYF
j_call: TRBJ2-3
d_call: TRBD2
v_call: TRBV29-1
clone_size: .